Listed below are T cell receptor beta chains from one sample, sequenced in a study of blood T cells in healthy people across ages. TCRdb fed the 5' RACE reads into MiXCR, producing one record per CDR3 protein. This table holds fewer than 1,000,000 distinct CDR3 sequences, roughly 46% found once. Sequencing was performed on blood. All receptors come from a man older than 75 in good health. Each CDR3 is given with its conserved first and last residue. D genes are given only for firm matches. Expanded clones are given a class, and other clones once, few, many or no size at all.

cdr3_aa cdr3_nt j_call clone_size v_call d_call cdr3_length
CASSPQTSGSETQYF TGTGCCAGCAGCCCCCAGACTAGCGGGAGTGAGACCCAGTACTTC TRBJ2-5 many TRBV7-2 TRBD2 15
CSARNRDRGLHEQYF TGCAGTGCTCGTAACCGGGACAGGGGGCTACACGAGCAGTACTTC TRBJ2-7 . TRBV20-1 TRBD1 15
CATSESKASLANEQFF TGTGCCACCAGTGAGTCAAAAGCTAGCTTGGCCAATGAGCAGTTCTTC TRBJ2-1 . TRBV10-3 . 16
CSAPSGGLGNEQFF TGCAGTGCCCCGAGTGGGGGCCTTGGCAATGAGCAGTTCTTC TRBJ2-1 . TRBV20-1 . 14
CASSLRGSYEQYF TGTGCCAGCAGCTTACGGGGATCCTACGAGCAGTACTTC TRBJ2-7 few TRBV7-2 . 13
CASSQRQAPAEEQFF TGTGCCAGCAGCCAGCGTCAGGCCCCAGCAGAGGAGCAGTTCTTC TRBJ2-1 many TRBV14 . 15
CSARSAGEVGETQYF TGCAGTGCTAGATCAGCGGGAGAAGTAGGAGAGACCCAGTACTTC TRBJ2-5 . TRBV20-1 TRBD2 15
CSASEGDSEDTQYF TGCAGTGCTAGTGAGGGGGACAGTGAAGATACGCAGTATTTT TRBJ2-3 few TRBV20-1 TRBD1 14
CASSATRDSGYTF TGTGCCAGCAGCGCAACCCGGGACAGCGGCTACACCTTC TRBJ1-2 many TRBV11-2 TRBD1 13
CASSRTGSFSGANVLTF TGTGCCAGCAGTCGGACAGGGTCGTTCTCTGGGGCCAACGTCCTGACTTTC TRBJ2-6 few TRBV6-1 TRBD1 17
CASSLMGGSTDTQYF TGTGCCAGCAGCTTAATGGGCGGGAGCACAGATACGCAGTATTTT TRBJ2-3 few TRBV7-3 . 15
CASSWRDQPQHF TGTGCCAGCAGTTGGAGAGATCAGCCCCAGCATTTT TRBJ1-5 . TRBV12-3/TRBV12-4 . 12
CASSLAPGVRDTQYF TGTGCCAGCAGCTTAGCCCCGGGAGTACGTGATACGCAGTATTTT TRBJ2-3 . TRBV7-2 . 15
CASNGRGSEKLFF TGTGCCAGCAATGGCCGCGGGAGTGAAAAACTGTTTTTT TRBJ1-4 . TRBV27 . 13
CASSQGSGRAYNEQFF TGTGCCAGCAGCCAAGGGAGCGGACGAGCCTACAATGAGCAGTTCTTC TRBJ2-1 . TRBV11-3 . 16
CASSDDWAGSSYEQYF TGTGCCAGCAGTGATGATTGGGCGGGTAGCTCCTACGAGCAGTACTTC TRBJ2-7 once TRBV6-2/TRBV6-3 . 16
CASRGHNNEQFF TGTGCCAGCAGAGGACACAACAATGAGCAGTTCTTC TRBJ2-1 few TRBV21-1 . 12
CSVLRGETQYF TGCAGCGTTTTGCGGGGAGAGACCCAGTACTTC TRBJ2-5 . TRBV29-1 . 11
CASSSRGTGTLDTQYF TGTGCCAGCAGCTCGAGGGGGACAGGGACGCTCGATACGCAGTATTTT TRBJ2-3 . TRBV13 TRBD1 16
CASRTSGEGYEQYF TGTGCCAGCAGAACTAGCGGAGAGGGGTACGAGCAGTACTTC TRBJ2-7 few TRBV28 TRBD2 14
CASSFQRGGGANVLTF TGTGCCAGCAGTTTCCAGAGGGGCGGCGGGGCCAACGTCCTGACTTTC TRBJ2-6 few TRBV27 . 16
CASSSPAKYEAFF TGTGCCAGCAGCTCCCCCGCTAAATATGAAGCTTTCTTT TRBJ1-1 . TRBV7-2 . 13
CASSLGQGAGANVLTF TGTGCCAGCAGTTTGGGACAGGGGGCCGGGGCCAACGTCCTGACTTTC TRBJ2-6 few TRBV5-1 TRBD1 16
CASRTQGAYGYTF TGTGCCAGCAGAACCCAGGGAGCCTATGGCTACACCTTC TRBJ1-2 . TRBV6-2/TRBV6-3 . 13
CASSYRTGVQPQHF TGTGCCAGCAGTTACCGCACAGGAGTACAGCCCCAGCATTTT TRBJ1-5 once TRBV6-5 . 14
CASASSTGGGTEAFF TGTGCCAGTGCCTCTTCGACAGGGGGAGGAACTGAAGCTTTCTTT TRBJ1-1 . TRBV6-1 TRBD1 15
CASSVSFLGEEGYTF TGTGCCAGCAGCGTATCATTTCTGGGGGAGGAAGGCTACACCTTC TRBJ1-2 . TRBV9 . 15
CASSVASGQHYEQYF TGTGCCAGCAGCGTAGCTAGCGGGCAGCACTACGAGCAGTACTTC TRBJ2-7 . TRBV9 TRBD2 15
CAWSDGRPYF TGTGCCTGGAGTGACGGCCGTCCGTACTTC TRBJ2-4 . TRBV30 . 10
CASLLSSGANVLTF TGTGCCAGCCTATTGTCCTCTGGGGCCAACGTCCTGACTTTC TRBJ2-6 . TRBV28 . 14
CAAPGLNYEQYF TGTGCCGCCCCGGGACTGAACTACGAGCAGTACTTC TRBJ2-7 many TRBV30 . 12
CASSEDQGTGANVLTF TGTGCCAGCAGTGAAGATCAGGGCACTGGGGCCAACGTCCTGACTTTC TRBJ2-6 many TRBV2 . 16
CATYSTDTQYF TGTGCCACTTACAGCACAGATACGCAGTATTTT TRBJ2-3 few TRBV27 . 11
CASSSHASGANVLTF TGTGCCAGCAGCTCACACGCTTCTGGGGCCAACGTCCTGACTTTC TRBJ2-6 few TRBV7-3 . 15
CASSQGRLTDTQYF TGCGCCAGCAGCCAAGGACGGCTCACAGATACGCAGTATTTT TRBJ2-3 few TRBV4-3 . 14
CASTGSPTYEQYF TGTGCCAGCACCGGGAGCCCCACCTACGAGCAGTACTTC TRBJ2-7 . TRBV7-2 . 13
CASSAGRMRTEAFF TGCGCCAGCAGCGCAGGAAGGATGAGGACTGAAGCTTTCTTT TRBJ1-1 once TRBV5-1 . 14
CASSQDLVQGDETQYF TGTGCCAGCAGCCAAGATCTCGTACAGGGGGACGAGACCCAGTACTTC TRBJ2-5 . TRBV4-2 TRBD1 16
CATSRAVHSGANVLTF TGTGCCACCAGCAGAGCAGTTCACTCTGGGGCCAACGTCCTGACTTTC TRBJ2-6 many TRBV15 . 16
CASSEGHQNSYEQYF TGTGCCAGCAGTGAAGGACACCAAAACTCCTACGAGCAGTACTTC TRBJ2-7 . TRBV6-1 . 15
CASSRTSRSDTQYF TGTGCCAGCAGCCGAACTAGTCGGTCAGATACGCAGTATTTT TRBJ2-3 few TRBV7-2 . 14
CASSFLGLATEAFF TGCGCCAGCAGCTTTCTTGGGTTGGCCACTGAAGCTTTCTTT TRBJ1-1 many TRBV5-1 . 14
CASSLSGGRVDEQFF TGTGCCAGCAGCTTATCAGGGGGCAGGGTGGATGAGCAGTTCTTC TRBJ2-1 . TRBV7-2 TRBD1 15
CASSAGTAINSPLHF TGTGCCAGCAGTGCAGGGACAGCAATTAATTCACCCCTCCACTTT TRBJ1-6 . TRBV28 TRBD1 15
CASSSGLGGGDEQFF TGTGCCAGCAGCTCGGGACTAGGGGGAGGGGATGAGCAGTTCTTC TRBJ2-1 once TRBV11-2 TRBD2 15
CSVFHPVLASTEAFF TGCAGCGTTTTTCACCCAGTTTTAGCGAGCACTGAAGCTTTCTTT TRBJ1-1 many TRBV29-1 . 15
CASSRGLAGDLNEQYF TGTGCCAGCAGTCGGGGACTAGCGGGAGATCTCAATGAGCAGTACTTC TRBJ2-5 few TRBV6-2/TRBV6-3 TRBD2 16
CASSEDNEQFF TGTGCCAGCAGTGAAGACAATGAGCAGTTCTTC TRBJ2-1 . TRBV6-1 . 11
CSVRTGDSPLHF TGCAGCGTTCGGACTGGGGATTCACCCCTCCACTTT TRBJ1-6 few TRBV29-1 . 12
CASSPLLSGAPNEQFF TGTGCCAGCAGTCCCCTGCTTAGCGGGGCCCCCAATGAGCAGTTCTTC TRBJ2-1 few TRBV12-3/TRBV12-4 TRBD2 16
CASPADGGTTDTQYF TGTGCCAGCCCGGCGGACGGTGGAACAACAGATACGCAGTATTTT TRBJ2-3 . TRBV2 . 15
CASKKERERIQETQYF TGTGCCAGCAAAAAGGAGCGGGAGCGGATCCAAGAGACCCAGTACTTC TRBJ2-5 . TRBV28 TRBD2 16
CASSDRGRRSGPYEQYF TGCGCCAGCAGTGACAGGGGGCGGCGTAGCGGACCCTACGAGCAGTACTTC TRBJ2-7 few TRBV5-1 TRBD1 17
CASSEGWDSTKYGYTF TGTGCCAGCAGTGAGGGATGGGACAGTACGAAGTATGGCTACACCTTC TRBJ1-2 few TRBV6-1 TRBD1 16
CASSSGDLYEQYF TGTGCCAGCAGCTCGGGTGATCTCTACGAGCAGTACTTC TRBJ2-7 . TRBV9 . 13